Listed below are T cell receptor beta chains from one sample, sequenced in a study of cytomegalovirus exposure and HLA in healthy donors. Here immunoSEQ multiplex PCR was the method, and the copy in TCRdb shows in-frame clones only, minus some. The top ten clones hold under 7% of a sample with fewer than 150,000 clones, 75% to 90% of them seen once. The sequenced sample consisted of PBMCs. These receptor sequences come from a woman under 40 in good health and CMV-seropositive. CDR3s leave out the opening cysteine and the closing phenylalanine or tryptophan.

TRBJ2-7 TRBV27 ASSSGTPYEQY
TRBJ1-1 TRBV28 ASSFSSGGIDTEAF
TRBJ2-1 TRBV30 AGLAGGKVEQF
TRBJ1-6 TRBV5-6 ASSYGSAPLH
TRBJ2-5 TRBV25-1 ASSDPPASRETQY
TRBJ2-1 TRBV28 ATLAGGFGGF
TRBJ2-2 TRBV5-1 ASSKGLAGGTGELF
TRBJ2-7 TRBV5-4 ASSTGQSISYEQY
TRBJ2-3 TRBV28 ASMSLEGRSTDTQY
TRBJ2-7 TRBV2 ASSGTDLVGHRGPYEQY
TRBJ1-1 TRBV15 ATTSPTGASSTIEAF
TRBJ2-7 TRBV30 AWRKAAVYEQY
TRBJ2-7 TRBV18 ASSPPGDTAYEQY
TRBJ2-3 TRBV27 ASSFGGASTDTQY
TRBJ1-5 TRBV30 AWGEAQGPQH
TRBJ1-5 TRBV28 ASSLTQVADNQPQH
TRBJ2-1 TRBV19 ASSIEEDRVPSSYNEQF
TRBJ2-2 TRBV30 AWSKAGVTGELF
TRBJ1-1 TRBV2 ASRLGANTEAF
TRBJ1-6 TRBV30 AWEHLNSPLH
TRBJ1-1 TRBV10-3 AITGSRGTEAF
TRBJ2-3 TRBV7-9 ASSFDYPTDTQY
TRBJ2-7 TRBV6-4 ASSTQGGSYEQY
TRBJ2-1 TRBV19 ASSKSGGLSYNEQF
TRBJ1-1 TRBV4-1 ASSQDWQNTEAF
TRBJ1-2 TRBV10-3 AISETRGQGGYT
TRBJ2-7 TRBV5-6 ASSSGTGGLQY
TRBJ2-7 TRBV27 ASSSRASAEQY
TRBJ2-1 TRBV6-6 ASSSPGLPNEQF
TRBJ2-5 TRBV7-9 ANSRSQQETQY